What follows describes a single T cell receptor (beta chain). The sample comes from a study of blood T cell repertoires in COVID-19. The method was immunoSEQ multiplex PCR; TCRdb's version includes in-frame clones alone and lacks a portion of them. The table records about 64,000 clones, just over 85% of them present only once. The receptor was derived from a middle-aged man with acute or convalescent COVID-19. Sequencing was carried out using peripheral blood.

CDR3 bases: TGTGCCAGCAGCTTAACTCATGGACAGGGCCCCTACGAGCAGTACTTC. Its translation: CASSLTHGQGPYEQYF. The chain joins TRBV11-3 to TRBJ2-7; 8 bases align to TRBD1. CDR3 length equals 16 residues. CDR1 and CDR2 from the germline V gene are SGHNT and YENEEA. Trimming cost V 2 bases and J 2 bases; bases outside gene matches: 8. Supplemented by reference TRBV11-3 and TRBJ2-7, the full variable domain reads EAGVVQSPRYKIIEKKQPVAFWCNPISGHNTLYWYLQNLGQGPELLIRYENEEAVDDSQLPKDRFSAERLKGVDSTLKIQPAELGDSAVYLCASSLTHGQGPYEQYFGPGTRLTVT.